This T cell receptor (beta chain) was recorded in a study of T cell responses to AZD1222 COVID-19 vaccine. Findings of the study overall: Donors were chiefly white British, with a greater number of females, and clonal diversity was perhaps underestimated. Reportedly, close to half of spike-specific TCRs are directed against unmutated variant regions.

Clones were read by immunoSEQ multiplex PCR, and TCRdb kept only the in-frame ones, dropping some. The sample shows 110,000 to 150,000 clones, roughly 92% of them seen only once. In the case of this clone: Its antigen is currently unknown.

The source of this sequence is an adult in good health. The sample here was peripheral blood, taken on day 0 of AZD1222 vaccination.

The CDR3 reads CASSPDGELFF. CDR3 bases: TGTGCCAGCAGCCCAGATGGGGAGCTGTTTTTT. The chain is built from TRBV7-2 and TRBJ2-2; no firm D call. Per germline, CDR1 SGHTA and CDR2 FQGNSA. V was cut by 5 bases and J by 8 bases, with 6 bases left in between. There are 11 residues in the CDR3.